This passage covers 16 T cell receptor beta chains from one sample sequenced in a study of low-dose radiotherapy and immunotherapy resistance in tumors. TRAV- and TRBV-specific primers, spanning alpha and beta chains, primed first-strand cDNA. The TCRs were subjected to amplification over roughly 18 PCR cycles employing a constant-region primer in conjunction with a V-primer adapter. One entry per CDR3 protein results from TCRdb running MiXCR on the reads. The sample consists of some 100,000 distinct CDR3 sequences, less than 25% of them appearing once. Time point noted: after trial treatment. This sample's treatment: LDRT plus nivolumab, ipilimumab, low-dose cyclophosphamide and aspirin (RACIN trial). This sample comprised PBMCs, obtained after low-dose radiotherapy plus immunotherapy. The receptors come from a male donor with prostate cancer.

The sample holds many counts of this clonotype. This rearrangement joins TRBV14 to TRBJ1-2, with D perhaps matching TRBD1 (6 bases). Germline assignment: CDR1 SGHDN and CDR2 FVKESK. V lost 4 bases to trimming and J lost 6 bases, with 18 bases between them. The CDR3 consists of 15 residues. Here the CDR3 DNA reads TGTGCCAGCAGCCGCATAGGGGGGACCTTAAATGGCTACACCTTC. This gives the protein CASSRIGGTLNGYTF.

Many counts were recorded for this clonotype. CDR3 bases: TGTGCCTGGAGTAGGACAGGGAGCGAGCAGTACTTC. It translates to CAWSRTGSEQYF. J is TRBJ2-7 and V is TRBV30, with 8 positions matching TRBD1. The V segment lost 2 bases and the J segment 6 bases; nucleotides outside the gene matches: 3. The CDR3 length is 12 residues. Germline V gene data show CDR1 as GTSNPN and CDR2 as SVGIG (reference sequence).

By frequency in the sample, this clonotype is medium-sized (0.01 to 0.1%). J is TRBJ2-5 and V is TRBV6-6, with 10 bases aligning to TRBD2. With V trimmed by 8 bases and J by 4 bases, 10 bases remained unmatched. CDR1 MNHNY and CDR2 SVGAGI come from the germline V gene (reference sequence). The CDR3 is 15 residues long. The CDR3 DNA sequence: TGTGCCAGCGGAAATAGCGGGGGGCCAGGAGAGACCCAGTACTTC. Residues: CASGNSGGPGETQYF.

The chain is built from TRBV13 and TRBJ2-7, with 7 bases that match TRBD1. Germline CDR1 reads PRHDT; CDR2 reads FYEKMQ (reference sequence). This CDR3 region has 14 residues. V lost 6 bases, J lost 0 bases, and 5 bases stayed unmatched. The CDR3, as DNA: TGTGCCAGCAGGAGGGCAGGGGGCTCCTACGAGCAGTACTTC. Its protein product is CASRRAGGSYEQYF.

In its sample, this clonotype was seen many times. The V gene is TRBV19, the J gene TRBJ2-5; 7 bases are a match to TRBD1. The CDR3 extends over 13 amino acids. Unmatched junction bases numbered 8, after V lost 10 bases and J lost 3 bases. Germline V lookup: CDR1 LNHDA, CDR2 SQIVND (reference sequence). As DNA, the CDR3 is TGTGCCACCGGCGACAGGGCAGAAGAGACCCAGTACTTC. Protein product: CATGDRAEETQYF.

This clonotype has ten or more counts. The V call is TRBV6-6, the J call TRBJ2-1; 9 positions match TRBD2. The CDR3 contains 15 residues. Germline trimming cut 6 bases from V and 2 bases from J; bases unmatched to any gene: 5. The germline V gene encodes CDR1 MNHNY and CDR2 SVGAGI (reference sequence). This CDR3 is CASSRSGGPYNEQFF. The DNA for the CDR3 is TGTGCCAGCAGCCGTAGCGGGGGACCCTACAATGAGCAGTTCTTC.

This clonotype was counted many times. The V and J genes are TRBV6-1 and TRBJ2-1; 7 bases are a match to TRBD1. V shed 2 bases, J shed 5 bases, and the junction held 9 bases outside the gene matches. Germline values: CDR1 MNHNS, CDR2 SASEGT. This CDR3 is built from 16 residues. The CDR3 sequence is CASSEPYRGNDNEQFF. CDR3 DNA: TGTGCCAGCAGTGAACCCTACAGGGGTAATGACAATGAGCAGTTCTTC.

This clonotype was seen ten or more times. V usage is TRBV12-3 or TRBV12-4 and J usage is TRBJ2-5; a possible D gene is TRBD2 (5 bases). V was trimmed by 4 bases and J by 4 bases, leaving 16 bases between them. This CDR3 is 15 amino acids long. The CDR3 loop reads CASSSGVEVRETQYF. The DNA of the CDR3 is TGTGCCAGCAGTTCCGGGGTGGAAGTTAGAGAGACCCAGTACTTC.

This clonotype came up many times. The chain uses TRBV5-1 and TRBJ2-7, with 9 positions matching TRBD1. V trimming: 9 bases; J trimming: 4 bases; junction bases outside the gene matches: 8. Looked up from germline, CDR1 is SGHRS and CDR2 is YFSETQ. The CDR3 has 13 residues. The DNA for the CDR3 is TGCGCCACCGCCTCTGGGACAGGGTACGAGCAGTACTTC. It translates to CATASGTGYEQYF.

In DNA, the CDR3 is TGCGCCAGCAGTTTAGGACCCGGGCGAGATACGCAGTATTTT. Amino acids: CASSLGPGRDTQYF. The V call is TRBV5-1, the J call TRBJ2-3; D gene uncertain. This CDR3 contains 14 residues. V lost 5 bases, J lost 5 bases, and 15 bases lay in between. Germline V CDR1 and CDR2: SGHRS, YFSETQ.

This clonotype was detected ten times or more. The chain joins TRBV20-1 to TRBJ1-1; D gene uncertain. This CDR3 has 15 amino acids. CDR1 is DFQATT and CDR2 is SNEGSKA in the germline V gene (reference sequence). V was pared by 6 bases and J by 3 bases, with 20 bases between. CDR3 amino acids: CSAPPRRGMDTEAFF. For the CDR3, the DNA is TGCAGTGCCCCACCCAGGCGGGGTATGGACACTGAAGCTTTCTTT.

This clonotype was picked up a small number of times. The likely explanation is a read error, given a far larger clone one base away. The chain has TRBV6-6 and TRBJ2-1; D is unclear. The V gene's germline CDR1 is MNHNY and CDR2 SVGAGI (reference sequence). The ends were cut back, 8 bases at V and 10 bases at J, with 9 bases in the middle. CDR3 length: 10 residues. The CDR3 reads CASGDYEQFF. The CDR3 DNA sequence: TGTGCCAGCGGGGATTACGAGCAGTTCTTC.

This clonotype was found many times. The V gene is TRBV6-6, the J gene TRBJ2-7, with a weak D call TRBD1 (5 bases). With 2 bases removed from V and 3 bases from J, the gap between germline ends came to 8 bases. Germline V gene sequence: CDR1 MNHNY, CDR2 SVGAGI (reference sequence). The CDR3 has 13 amino acids. The CDR3: CASSYGADYEQYF. For the CDR3, the DNA is TGTGCCAGCAGTTACGGGGCTGACTACGAGCAGTACTTC.

This clonotype was counted at least ten times. The chain uses TRBV14 and TRBJ2-4; 11 positions agree with TRBD2. The CDR3 has 17 amino acids. Germline trimming cut 4 bases from V and 8 bases from J; bases unmatched to any gene: 13. The germline gives CDR1 SGHDN, CDR2 FVKESK. The CDR3 DNA is TGTGCCAGCAGCCTTGGTGGTAGCGGGGGGGCCGTGGACATTCAGTACTTC. It is translated as CASSLGGSGGAVDIQYF.

This clonotype was seen at least ten times. The rearrangement uses TRBV5-1 and TRBJ1-6; TRBD1 matches at 8 bases. This CDR3 spans 16 amino acids. Germline assignment: CDR1 SGHRS and CDR2 YFSETQ. J gave up 9 bases and V 3 bases, and 11 bases lay outside the gene matches. The CDR3 DNA reads as TGCGCCAGCAGCTCGAGCCCGGGACAGGCGGGTTCACCCCTCCACTTT. It translates to CASSSSPGQAGSPLHF.

This clonotype was found many times. The V gene is TRBV6-5, the J gene TRBJ2-2, with D tentatively TRBD2 (5 bases). Trimming took off 2 bases at V and 7 bases at J, with 8 bases between the two ends. The V gene's germline CDR1 is MNHEY and CDR2 SVGAGI. CDR3 length: 13 residues. In nucleotides, the CDR3 is TGTGCCAGCAGTTACCGGCGGGTCGGGGAGCTGTTTTTT. It specifies CASSYRRVGELFF.